Listed below are T cell receptor beta chains from one sample, sequenced in a study of blood T cell repertoires in COVID-19. Assay: immunoSEQ multiplex PCR; the TCRdb copy retains only in-frame clones and omits some. The table has approximately 140,000 clones, 80% to 90% seen once. The sequenced sample was peripheral blood. Every receptor here comes from a man aged 65-85 years with acute or convalescent COVID-19. Both conserved end residues are part of each CDR3. Each record gives: J gene, V gene, CDR3 length, CDR3 protein.

j_call: TRBJ2-3; v_call: TRBV7-2; cdr3_length: 15; cdr3_aa: CASSTGQGAFDTQYF
j_call: TRBJ1-2; v_call: TRBV19; cdr3_length: 15; cdr3_aa: CASSTGTGIGYGYTF
j_call: TRBJ2-3; v_call: TRBV9; cdr3_length: 17; cdr3_aa: CASSPRTSFVSTDTQYF
j_call: TRBJ1-5; v_call: TRBV27; cdr3_length: 16; cdr3_aa: CASRPEWAPASQPQHF
j_call: TRBJ1-1; v_call: TRBV9; cdr3_length: 16; cdr3_aa: CASSLGQGAGYTEAFF
j_call: TRBJ2-1; v_call: TRBV28; cdr3_length: 18; cdr3_aa: CASTPLAGGRSPYNEQFF
j_call: TRBJ2-7; v_call: TRBV9; cdr3_length: 15; cdr3_aa: CASSVATSGSYEQYF
j_call: TRBJ2-1; v_call: TRBV29-1; cdr3_length: 16; cdr3_aa: CSVDPDRGSSYNEQFF
j_call: TRBJ2-3; v_call: TRBV6-5; cdr3_length: 15; cdr3_aa: CASSPWGAVTDTQYF
j_call: TRBJ2-1; v_call: TRBV6-5; cdr3_length: 14; cdr3_aa: CASSYRGLDNEQFF
j_call: TRBJ2-7; v_call: TRBV7-2; cdr3_length: 15; cdr3_aa: CASSLSGTGVSEQYF
j_call: TRBJ1-3; v_call: TRBV5-5; cdr3_length: 15; cdr3_aa: CASSTGQSSGNTIYF
j_call: TRBJ1-1; v_call: TRBV6-5; cdr3_length: 16; cdr3_aa: CASSWGGADPNTEAFF
j_call: TRBJ1-3; v_call: TRBV15; cdr3_length: 16; cdr3_aa: CATSRDYRKAGNTIYF
j_call: TRBJ2-1; v_call: TRBV7-3; cdr3_length: 22; cdr3_aa: CASSSLPPGTSGRALFYREQFF
j_call: TRBJ1-6; v_call: TRBV15; cdr3_length: 13; cdr3_aa: CATSRDMNSPLHF
j_call: TRBJ2-7; v_call: TRBV7-2; cdr3_length: 16; cdr3_aa: CASSAPSWAISYEQYF
j_call: TRBJ2-4; v_call: TRBV28; cdr3_length: 12; cdr3_aa: CASSRLAGVQYF
j_call: TRBJ1-2; v_call: TRBV2; cdr3_length: 15; cdr3_aa: CASSRRPEVTYGYTF
j_call: TRBJ1-2; v_call: TRBV18; cdr3_length: 15; cdr3_aa: CASSPPTEVVYGYTF
j_call: TRBJ2-7; v_call: TRBV28; cdr3_length: 14; cdr3_aa: CASIFSGRSYEQYF
j_call: TRBJ2-7; v_call: TRBV28; cdr3_length: 13; cdr3_aa: CVAADRGSYEQYF
j_call: TRBJ2-1; v_call: TRBV5-6; cdr3_length: 16; cdr3_aa: CASSLEGSGPYNEQFF
j_call: TRBJ2-7; v_call: TRBV3-1/TRBV3-2; cdr3_length: 16; cdr3_aa: CASSPWREGGVDEQYF
j_call: TRBJ2-7; v_call: TRBV9; cdr3_length: 15; cdr3_aa: CASSVAPTPSYEQYF
j_call: TRBJ1-2; v_call: TRBV7-2; cdr3_length: 11; cdr3_aa: CASRQDVGYTF
j_call: TRBJ1-6; v_call: TRBV20-1; cdr3_length: 13; cdr3_aa: CSAIDSAASPLHF
j_call: TRBJ2-7; v_call: TRBV7-2; cdr3_length: 14; cdr3_aa: CASSKTVAPYEQYF
j_call: TRBJ1-2; v_call: TRBV25-1; cdr3_length: 17; cdr3_aa: CASSESPPGGANYGYTF
j_call: TRBJ2-5; v_call: TRBV7-3; cdr3_length: 14; cdr3_aa: CASSLSGTEETQYF
j_call: TRBJ2-7; v_call: TRBV7-9; cdr3_length: 11; cdr3_aa: CASTTGYEQYF
j_call: TRBJ2-7; v_call: TRBV28; cdr3_length: 15; cdr3_aa: CASIALGGLGYEQYF
j_call: TRBJ2-1; v_call: TRBV2; cdr3_length: 14; cdr3_aa: CASEGFRGRDEQFF
j_call: TRBJ2-3; v_call: TRBV6-2/TRBV6-3; cdr3_length: 15; cdr3_aa: CASSILAPSTDTQYF
j_call: TRBJ2-1; v_call: TRBV3-1/TRBV3-2; cdr3_length: 16; cdr3_aa: CASSQDRASGNNEQFF
j_call: TRBJ2-2; v_call: TRBV18; cdr3_length: 15; cdr3_aa: CASSPRSGFTGELFF
j_call: TRBJ2-7; v_call: TRBV2; cdr3_length: 16; cdr3_aa: CASSEFRLAGAHEQYF
j_call: TRBJ2-1; v_call: TRBV6-5; cdr3_length: 15; cdr3_aa: CASSSSLAGVDEQFF
j_call: TRBJ2-1; v_call: TRBV7-7; cdr3_length: 15; cdr3_aa: CASSLGRASGNEQFF
j_call: TRBJ2-7; v_call: TRBV28; cdr3_length: 15; cdr3_aa: CASSLGGAYTYEQYF
j_call: TRBJ2-5; v_call: TRBV19; cdr3_length: 15; cdr3_aa: CASSSRPTDRETQYF
j_call: TRBJ2-5; v_call: TRBV3-1/TRBV3-2; cdr3_length: 16; cdr3_aa: CASSPRLAGSKETQYF
j_call: TRBJ2-2; v_call: TRBV7-3; cdr3_length: 15; cdr3_aa: CASSLRHSNTGELFF
j_call: TRBJ2-7; v_call: TRBV28; cdr3_length: 14; cdr3_aa: CASTGTGGPYEQYF
j_call: TRBJ2-3; v_call: TRBV11-3; cdr3_length: 16; cdr3_aa: CASSLGTSGSSDTQYF
j_call: TRBJ1-6; v_call: TRBV28; cdr3_length: 15; cdr3_aa: CASSTGQGDNSPLHF
j_call: TRBJ1-5; v_call: TRBV10-3; cdr3_length: 16; cdr3_aa: CAISESSRSSNQPQHF
j_call: TRBJ2-2; v_call: TRBV5-4; cdr3_length: 15; cdr3_aa: CASSLQGRNTGELFF
j_call: TRBJ1-3; v_call: TRBV4-3; cdr3_length: 13; cdr3_aa: CASSQDRGNTIYF
j_call: TRBJ2-1; v_call: TRBV5-4; cdr3_length: 16; cdr3_aa: CASSTPSGKFDDEQFF
j_call: TRBJ1-1; v_call: TRBV6-6; cdr3_length: 13; cdr3_aa: CASIALGGTEAFF
j_call: TRBJ2-2; v_call: TRBV2; cdr3_length: 13; cdr3_aa: CASSVRNTGELFF
j_call: TRBJ1-6; v_call: TRBV5-1; cdr3_length: 15; cdr3_aa: CASSVRQGNNSPLHF
j_call: TRBJ2-5; v_call: TRBV5-1; cdr3_length: 14; cdr3_aa: CASSVHGRQETQYF
j_call: TRBJ1-4; v_call: TRBV27; cdr3_length: 11; cdr3_aa: CATTGYEKLFF
j_call: TRBJ1-1; v_call: TRBV2; cdr3_length: 15; cdr3_aa: CASRALRGAGNEAFF
j_call: TRBJ2-1; v_call: TRBV29-1; cdr3_length: 13; cdr3_aa: CSVGGVRDYAQFF
j_call: TRBJ2-7; v_call: TRBV4-3; cdr3_length: 15; cdr3_aa: CASSQDGPVSGEQYF
j_call: TRBJ2-6; v_call: TRBV4-1; cdr3_length: 18; cdr3_aa: CASSQDLGQANGANVLTF
j_call: TRBJ1-5; v_call: TRBV4-2; cdr3_length: 13; cdr3_aa: CASSQGGDQPQHF